This T cell receptor (beta chain) was obtained from a study of PD-1 blockade in mismatch repair-deficient tumors. Study-wide results and limits: Tumor-resident clones, often absent from pretreatment blood, expanded after pembrolizumab and then contracted.

Time point specified: archival surgical resection tumor tissue. TCR sequencing covered a few patients who responded to pembrolizumab. Assay used: immunoSEQ multiplex PCR; TCRdb lists only in-frame clones, some missing. The sample includes about 3,700 clones, around 76% of them seen just once. Comment on this clone: Its antigen remains unidentified.

V lost 0 bases to trimming and J lost 6 bases, with 8 bases between them. CDR1 and CDR2 from the germline V gene are LNHDA and SQIVND (reference sequence). This CDR3 comprises 13 residues. The sequences come from primary tumor tissue, collected from a patient treated with pembrolizumab. This sequence joins TRBV19 and TRBJ1-1, with D tentatively TRBD1 (6 bases). This clonotype was sampled from an adult with mismatch repair-deficient cancer. CDR3 sequence: CASSIETGAEAFF. In DNA, the CDR3 is TGTGCCAGTAGTATAGAGACAGGAGCTGAAGCTTTCTTT.